The sequence of this TCR beta chain was determined in a study of control samples from healthy donors and cancer patients. This clone was counted once. Trimming shortened V by 3 bases and J by 10 bases, and 15 bases separated the two germline ends. Germline CDR1 reads MNHEY; CDR2 reads SMNVEV (reference sequence). The CDR3 sequence is 13 residues long. Sequenced by immunoSEQ multiplex PCR; TCRdb stores in-frame clones only, minus some. Among 65,000 to 100,000 clones listed, 91% were seen once. V gene TRBV27 combines with J gene TRBJ1-2; D ambiguous. Sample: blood. This TCR derives from a man in his forties or fifties in good health. The CDR3 coding sequence is TGTGCCAGCAGTTTTCTCGGCGAAACCTACTACACCTTC. Its protein is CASSFLGETYYTF.